This T cell receptor beta chain derives from a study of blood T cell repertoires in COVID-19. Study background: Samples representing acute and convalescent COVID-19 were sourced from the United States, Italy and Spain. Sample material is recorded as cDNA or gDNA derived from T cells, B-cell-depleted T cells, or PBMCs.

Measured with immunoSEQ multiplex PCR; TCRdb has only the in-frame clones, and not every one. The sample shows about 190,000 clones, roughly 73% of them seen only once. This CDR3 has 15 residues. The chain recombines TRBV12-2 with TRBJ1-2; the table gives TRBD1 as D, unverified against the DNA. TRBV12-2 is noted as a pseudogene. The sequenced sample consisted of peripheral blood. This TCR came from a woman at least 80 years old with active or convalescent COVID-19. In DNA, the CDR3 is TGTGCAAGTCGCTTAGCGTCCCGACAGGGGTATGGCTACACCTTC. Translating gives CASRLASRQGYGYTF.